The 24 T cell receptor beta chains in this list originate from one sample, sequenced in a study of CD8 T cells in ankylosing spondylitis. Study-wide results and caveats: Ankylosing spondylitis blood appeared to carry a characteristic TCR beta motif of roughly 8 highly homologous variants.

Their antigens remain unidentified. TCRdb re-called the 5' RACE reads with MiXCR, one entry per CDR3 protein. The sample has about 440,000 distinct CDR3 sequences, roughly 18% seen once. The sample was blood, either unsorted or a sorted T cell fraction (not recorded which). These receptor sequences come from a male donor with ankylosing spondylitis.

This chain uses TRBV20-1 with TRBJ2-2, with TRBD2 matching over 12 bases. The CDR3 extends over 17 amino acids. Trimming at V came to 3 bases and at J to 0 bases, leaving 5 bases not matched to a gene. The germline V gene encodes CDR1 DFQATT and CDR2 SNEGSKA (reference sequence). CDR3 nucleotide sequence: TGCAGTGCTAGGCCTAGCGGGAGGGCCCCGAACACCGGGGAGCTGTTTTTT. Protein: CSARPSGRAPNTGELFF.

V usage is TRBV7-2 and J usage is TRBJ1-1, with a tentative D call TRBD1 (6 bases). The CDR3 has 14 amino acids. Per the germline V gene, CDR1 is SGHTA and CDR2 is FQGNSA. V was trimmed by 2 bases and J by 4 bases, leaving 11 bases between them. CDR3 DNA sequence: TGTGCCAGCAGCTTATCAGGGGCTGCCACTGAAGCTTTCTTT. Encoded protein: CASSLSGAATEAFF.

This clonotype was detected only a few times. V and J are TRBV5-1 and TRBJ1-4, with TRBD1 identical over 7 bases. The CDR3 is made up of 15 amino acids. CDR1 and CDR2 (germline): SGHRS, YFSETQ. J gave up 4 bases and V 5 bases, and 8 bases lay outside the gene matches. CDR3 sequence: CASRDDRVVNEKLFF. The CDR3 bases are TGCGCCAGCAGAGACGACAGGGTGGTTAATGAAAAACTGTTTTTT.

The V gene is TRBV30, the J gene TRBJ2-1; 8 nucleotides line up with TRBD2. The CDR3 sequence is 13 residues long. V was clipped by 3 bases and J by 4 bases; unmatched bases: 2. Germline-derived CDR1 and CDR2 are GTSNPN and SVGIG (reference sequence). In DNA, the CDR3 is TGTGCCTGGAGGGCGGGGGGTTACAATGAGCAGTTCTTC. Protein sequence: CAWRAGGYNEQFF.

The V and J genes are TRBV2 and TRBJ2-3; the D call may be TRBD1 or TRBD2 (5 bases each). Trimming cost V 0 bases and J 0 bases, with 7 bases left between them. This CDR3 has 15 amino acids. Germline V gene sequence: CDR1 SNHLY, CDR2 FYNNEI. As DNA, the CDR3 is TGTGCCAGCAGTGAAGCTGGGGGTAGCACAGATACGCAGTATTTT. Protein sequence: CASSEAGGSTDTQYF.

This clonotype was seen more than once but under ten times. This chain connects TRBV2 to TRBJ1-1; D possibly corresponds to TRBD1 (6 bases). From germline, CDR1 is SNHLY and CDR2 FYNNEI. Trimming shortened V by 6 bases and J by 10 bases, and 21 bases separated the two germline ends. The CDR3 consists of 14 residues. In DNA, the CDR3 is TGTGCCAGCAGCAGTACCACAGGGATAATTGGAGCTTTCTTT. Protein: CASSSTTGIIGAFF.

The chain couples TRBV29-1 to TRBJ2-7; D possibly matches TRBD1 or TRBD2 (6 bases each). This CDR3 has 15 amino acids. The V gene lost 6 bases and the J gene lost 0 bases, with 18 bases spanning the gap. Germline V gene lookup returns CDR1 SQVTM and CDR2 ANQGSEA. The CDR3 bases are TGCAGCGTCCGCCGGGGGCGGGATAGCTCCTACGAGCAGTACTTC. Translated, it gives CSVRRGRDSSYEQYF.

This clonotype was picked up many times. V is TRBV6-2 or TRBV6-3 and J is TRBJ2-1; the D gene is possibly TRBD2 (6 bases). The V end was cut by 7 bases, the J end by 3 bases, with 13 bases between. Germline V gene sequence: CDR1 MNHEY, CDR2 SVGEGT. The CDR3 runs to 14 residues. CDR3 DNA: TGTGCCAGCAAGAAGGTCGGGAGCTACAATGAGCAGTTCTTC. This encodes CASKKVGSYNEQFF.

The gene calls are TRBV11-2 and TRBJ1-5; perhaps TRBD1 as D (6 bases). Between the trimmed V and J ends, which lost 2 bases and 1 base, there was a span of 12 bases. Germline CDR1 SGHAT, CDR2 FQNNGV. The CDR3 has 16 residues. CDR3 in amino acids: CASSLYTGTSNQPQHF. The CDR3 DNA sequence: TGTGCCAGCAGCTTATACACAGGGACCAGCAATCAGCCCCAGCATTTT.

V and J are TRBV6-1 and TRBJ1-3, with D possibly TRBD1 on 5 matching bases. Germline CDR1 is MNHNS and CDR2 is SASEGT. V was shortened by 6 bases and J by 3 bases, with 15 bases between the two germline ends. CDR3 length equals 15 residues. The CDR3 here is CASSPAWGGGNTIYF. The CDR3, as DNA: TGTGCCAGCAGCCCGGCGTGGGGCGGTGGAAACACCATATATTTT.

This clonotype came up many times. The rearrangement uses TRBV28 and TRBJ2-1; TRBD2 matches 16 bases. CDR1 is MDHEN and CDR2 is SYDVKM in the germline V gene. Trimming took 6 bases from V and 1 from J; bases not matched to a gene: 6. The CDR3 totals 18 residues. The CDR3, as DNA: TGTGCCAGCAGGGGACTAGCGGGAGGGGGAGGATCCTACAATGAGCAGTTCTTC. Translated: CASRGLAGGGGSYNEQFF.

This clonotype has only a few counts. The V gene is TRBV5-1, the J gene TRBJ2-7; D could derive from TRBD1 or TRBD2 (5 bases each). The CDR3 runs to 16 residues. The ends were cut back, 4 bases at V and 0 bases at J, with 17 bases in the middle. Germline V CDR1 and CDR2: SGHRS, YFSETQ. CDR3 region: CASSDLPGTDSYEQYF. CDR3 in DNA: TGCGCCAGCAGCGATCTGCCAGGGACCGACTCCTACGAGCAGTACTTC.

This clonotype was seen ten or more times. J is TRBJ1-2 and V is TRBV12-3 or TRBV12-4, with 9 bases lining up with TRBD1. The CDR3 is 16 residues long. V lost 3 bases and J lost 0; bases outside the gene matches: 5. The CDR3 loop reads CASSLGQGLANYGYTF. CDR3 in DNA: TGTGCCAGCAGTTTGGGACAGGGTCTTGCTAACTATGGCTACACCTTC.

The V gene is TRBV4-3, the J gene TRBJ2-1, with D perhaps being TRBD1 or TRBD2 (5 bases each). Germline lookup yields CDR1 LGHNA and CDR2 YSLEER. This CDR3 comprises 14 residues. V was pared by 0 bases and J by 14 bases, with 17 bases between. CDR3 coding DNA: TGCGCCAGCAGCCAAGAGGGGGACCCCTGGAGTAAGTTCTTC. Protein product: CASSQEGDPWSKFF.

The chain uses TRBV6-5 and TRBJ2-1; TRBD1 aligns across 9 bases. Unmatched junction bases numbered 6, after V lost 2 bases and J lost 7 bases. The CDR3 covers 15 residues. Germline V lookup: CDR1 MNHEY, CDR2 SVGAGI. CDR3 amino acids: CASSYGQGFSNEQFF. The CDR3 DNA reads as TGTGCCAGCAGTTACGGACAGGGGTTTTCGAATGAGCAGTTCTTC.

Written as DNA, the CDR3 is TGTGCCATCAGTGAAGGGGGGAATGAGCAGTTCTTC. Protein: CAISEGGNEQFF. The chain recombines TRBV10-3 with TRBJ2-1; D could derive from TRBD1 or TRBD2 (6 bases each). The CDR3 extends over 12 amino acids. The germline V gene encodes CDR1 ENHRY and CDR2 SYGVKD. V shed 3 bases and J shed 7 bases, with 7 bases lying between them.

V usage is TRBV29-1 and J usage is TRBJ1-4; D call uncertain. This CDR3 is 16 amino acids long. From germline, CDR1 is SQVTM and CDR2 ANQGSEA. The V end was cut by 7 bases, the J end by 6 bases, with 24 bases between. CDR3 sequence reads: CSARALLAASDEKLFF. The DNA for the CDR3 is TGCAGCGCCCGAGCCCTTTTGGCAGCATCTGATGAAAAACTGTTTTTT.

The table lists this clonotype with a few counts. This chain uses TRBV29-1 with TRBJ1-1; D is unresolved. Germline lookup yields CDR1 SQVTM and CDR2 ANQGSEA. This CDR3 contains 19 residues. Trimming removed 0 bases from V and 1 base from J, with 24 bases in between. This chain's CDR3 is CSVEDFGALLSIENTEAFF. CDR3 bases: TGCAGCGTTGAAGATTTTGGTGCGTTACTGAGCATAGAGAACACTGAAGCTTTCTTT. The full variable domain, rest sourced from reference TRBV29-1 and TRBJ1-1, is SAVISQKPSRDICQRGTSLTIQCQVDSQVTMMFWYRQQPGQSLTLIATANQGSEATYESGFVIDKFPISRPNLTFSTLTVSNMSPEDSSIYLCSVEDFGALLSIENTEAFFGQGTRLTVV.

The rearrangement joins TRBV5-1 to TRBJ2-7; D ambiguous. Looked up from germline, CDR1 is SGHRS and CDR2 is YFSETQ. The CDR3 has 13 residues. V dropped 7 bases and J dropped 5 bases, with 16 bases sitting between them. CDR3 nucleotides: TGCGCCAGCGGGCTACTCGACGTCCACGAGCAGTACTTC. Translating gives CASGLLDVHEQYF.

The gene calls are TRBV4-2 and TRBJ2-2, with unresolved D. The CDR3 covers 14 residues. V was shortened by 7 bases and J by 4 bases, with 13 bases between the two germline ends. The germline V gene has CDR1 LGHNA and CDR2 YNFKEQ. The CDR3 here is CASTFDGGTGELFF. CDR3 DNA sequence: TGTGCCAGCACCTTTGATGGCGGCACCGGGGAGCTGTTTTTT.

Only a few counts were recorded for this clonotype. The genes are TRBV2 and TRBJ2-1; TRBD2 matches 10 bases. After removal of 10 bases from V and 3 bases from J, the junction contained 6 bases not matched to a gene. CDR3 length: 14 residues. The germline gives CDR1 SNHLY, CDR2 FYNNEI. The CDR3 DNA sequence: TGTGCCACCAAGAAGCGGGAGGGCTACAATGAGCAGTTCTTC. Protein: CATKKREGYNEQFF.

The table lists this clonotype with a few counts. V gene TRBV9 combines with J gene TRBJ1-6, with D unclear. Trimming removed 0 bases from V and 4 bases from J, with 8 bases in between. The germline V gene encodes CDR1 SGDLS and CDR2 YYNGEE. This CDR3 is built from 15 residues. The CDR3 sequence is CASSVGDAYNSPLHF. DNA for the CDR3: TGTGCCAGCAGCGTAGGAGACGCGTATAATTCACCCCTCCACTTT.

The chain uses TRBV28 and TRBJ2-1; 13 bases are shared with TRBD2. Germline assignment: CDR1 MDHEN and CDR2 SYDVKM. This CDR3 contains 16 residues. V lost 5 bases and J lost 9; bases outside the gene matches: 10. The CDR3, as DNA: TGTGCCAGCAGTCCCCCAACTAGCGGGAGGGCCTCTGAGCAGTTCTTC. It codes for CASSPPTSGRASEQFF.

The table lists this clonotype with many counts. The gene calls are TRBV12-3 or TRBV12-4 and TRBJ2-4; D is possibly TRBD1 or TRBD2 (6 bases each). The V and J ends lost 1 base and 6 bases respectively, with 19 bases between them. CDR3 length: 17 amino acids. CDR3 residues: CASSLVLTPGAGNIQYF. The CDR3 DNA follows: TGTGCCAGCAGTTTAGTCCTTACCCCGGGGGCGGGAAACATTCAGTACTTC.